The source of this TCR beta chain is a study of STAT3 mutations in large granular lymphocyte leukemia. Overall study results and limits: Variable sampling intervals and differing treatment regimens complicated linking therapy response to TCR clonal burden changes. No sample exists from the first appearance of each clone. After therapy, about 35% of the 18 patients switched clonotypes, all new clones STAT3 wild type. Every T-cell large granular lymphocyte leukemia patient had at least one immunodominant TCR beta clonotype.

CDR3 length: 14 residues. V was shortened by 5 bases and J by 4 bases, with 14 bases between the two germline ends. From germline, CDR1 is MDHEN and CDR2 SYDVKM. Concerning this clone itself: Antigen unknown.

Assay used: immunoSEQ multiplex PCR; TCRdb lists only in-frame clones, some missing. The sample has 30,000 to 45,000 clones, around nine tenths seen once. The J gene is TRBJ1-2, the V gene TRBV28; D call uncertain. Sequences were obtained from PBMCs. This clonotype originated in a human donor with T large granular lymphocyte leukemia. Some clones in this sample may be carry-over from other donors' samples. The CDR3 reads CASSPAGSPYGYTF. Written as DNA, the CDR3 is TGTGCCAGCAGTCCGGCAGGTTCCCCCTATGGCTACACCTTC.